This T cell receptor beta chain was recovered during a study of T cell responses to AZD1222 COVID-19 vaccine. CDR1 is MNHEY and CDR2 is SVGEGT in the germline V gene. V was clipped by 6 bases and J by 5 bases, with 11 bases between them. The CDR3 has 12 residues. Second doses were pooled across both intervals (about 4 or about 12 weeks). Sequenced by immunoSEQ multiplex PCR; TCRdb stores in-frame clones only, minus some. The sample lists about 180,000 clones; 85% to 90% were seen once. About this clone: Antigen unknown.

Study results and caveats: The study identified only six AZD1222 recipients as seropositive at baseline. Scientists sampled the repertoires only once the peak T cell response had passed.

This sequence originates from an adult who received the AZD1222 COVID-19 vaccine. This sample comprised peripheral blood, obtained 28 days after the second AZD1222 dose. The chain uses TRBV6-2 or TRBV6-3 and TRBJ2-7; D is undetermined. CDR3 sequence reads: CASSPFLHEQYF. CDR3 bases: TGTGCCAGCAGCCCCTTCTTGCACGAGCAGTACTTC.